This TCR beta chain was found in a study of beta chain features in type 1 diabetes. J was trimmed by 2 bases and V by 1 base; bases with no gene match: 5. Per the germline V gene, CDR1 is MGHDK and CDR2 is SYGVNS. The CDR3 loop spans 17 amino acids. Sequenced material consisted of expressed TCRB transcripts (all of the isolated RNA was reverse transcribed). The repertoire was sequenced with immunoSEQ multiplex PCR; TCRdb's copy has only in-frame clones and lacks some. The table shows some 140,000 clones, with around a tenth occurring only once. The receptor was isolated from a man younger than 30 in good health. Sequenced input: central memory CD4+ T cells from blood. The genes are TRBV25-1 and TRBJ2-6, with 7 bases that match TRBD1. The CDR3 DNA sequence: TGTGCCAGCAGTGAATCTCCAGGGGGAACTGGGGCCAACGTCCTGACTTTC. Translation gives CASSESPGGTGANVLTF.